A single TCR beta chain is shown here with its context. What it recognizes is unknown. The PCR was carried out with 60 Vbeta primers and 13 Jbeta primers. Profiling relied on immunoSEQ multiplex PCR, and the TCRdb table lists in-frame clones only, not all of them. The sample yields roughly 120,000 clones, 80% seen once. The data are from a study of cytomegalovirus exposure and HLA in healthy donors. Broader study findings: Analysis performed later showed TCR beta chains linked to HLA being more clonally expanded than equally common others.

This receptor was identified in a female donor in good health and CMV-seropositive. Sequencing was carried out using PBMCs.

The CDR3 protein is CASSPTSGGASEQFF. CDR3 nucleotide sequence: TGTGCCAGCAGCCCAACTAGCGGGGGGGCCAGTGAGCAGTTCTTC. This chain connects TRBV11-2 to TRBJ2-1, with 13 bases identical to TRBD2. The V gene end was trimmed by 5 bases and the J gene end by 9 bases; junction bases not matched to a gene: 7. Per germline, CDR1 SGHAT and CDR2 FQNNGV. The CDR3 runs to 15 residues.